This section outlines one T cell receptor beta chain sequence together with its context. Assay: immunoSEQ multiplex PCR; the TCRdb copy retains only in-frame clones and omits some. The data contain some 480,000 clones, around 88% of them singletons. This CDR3 comprises 16 residues. V was clipped by 0 bases and J by 1 base, with 12 bases between them. CDR1 is LGHNA, CDR2 YNFKEQ, per germline. The sample belongs to a study of Ad26.COV2.S vaccination and SARS-CoV-2 variants. The treatment here: about 20 received Ad26.COV2.S at low or high dose, single or two shots; roughly five received placebo; per-sample allocation not given. The samples were gathered on day 63 after the first injection of vaccine or placebo.

This receptor was obtained from a person between 18 and 60 years old who received the Ad26.COV2.S COVID-19 vaccine or a placebo. The material sequenced was peripheral blood, taken in a trial of Ad26.COV2.S vaccine versus placebo. The rearrangement joins TRBV4-2 to TRBJ1-1, with D unresolved. CDR3 sequence: CASSQDQPGKNTEAFF. The CDR3, as DNA: TGTGCCAGCAGCCAAGATCAGCCAGGAAAGAACACTGAAGCTTTCTTT.